This T cell receptor beta chain appears in the sequencing data of a study of T-cell memory formation after mild COVID-19. As for the study in general: Each donor largely had its own TCR clusters.

cDNA libraries for TCR alpha and TCR beta, carrying sample barcodes and UMIs, came from 5'RACE with constant-segment primers. TCRdb called the 5' RACE reads again in MiXCR, with one record for every CDR3 protein. The sample holds 400,000 to 450,000 distinct CDR3 sequences, roughly 18% seen once. This clonotype was seen more than once but under ten times. Its cognate antigen is unknown. The ends were cut back, 7 bases at V and 10 bases at J, with 13 bases in the middle. This CDR3 comprises 11 residues. Whole-study findings and limits: Memory sampled before infection contained some responding clones, suggesting cross-reactive memory joined. Contracting clones from day 15 to 85 had balanced CD4/CD8; later expanders favoured CD4+.

The TCR originated in a man between 18 and 29 years old who had mild COVID-19 (a few samples of this study predate the infection). Cell type and time point are not known. The sample taken for sequencing was PBMCs or a T cell subset sorted from them (not recorded which). The rearrangement joins TRBV12-3 or TRBV12-4 to TRBJ1-1; possible D gene TRBD1, 6 bases. The chain's CDR3 is CASTLRGGAFF. The DNA of the CDR3 is TGTGCCAGCACCCTCAGAGGGGGAGCTTTCTTT.